Shown below are 15 T cell receptor beta chains from a single sample sequenced in a study of regulatory T cells in long-lasting Graves disease. Construction of TCR beta libraries relied on iRepertoire HTBI primers and on Arm-PCR targeting CDR3 regions. TCRdb redid the calling of the multiplex PCR reads with MiXCR, one entry per CDR3 protein. The top ten hold 29% of the sample, which has more than 300,000 distinct CDR3 sequences, 15% to 20% seen once. Time point denoted: persistent/refractory GD, antithyroid drugs over 5 years with positive TRAb. The TCR library was prepared using RNA isolated from PBMCs. This material consisted of peripheral blood mononuclear cells (PBMCs), taken when the disease was refractory, from a patient treated with antithyroid drugs. The receptors stem from a female donor with Graves disease.

This clonotype was counted ten times or more. This chain uses TRBV11-2 with TRBJ2-7; D is uncertain. Looked up from germline, CDR1 is SGHAT and CDR2 is FQNNGV. This CDR3 has 14 amino acids. Trimming removed 4 bases at V and 2 bases at J, with 12 bases between. For the CDR3, the DNA is TGTGCCAGCAGCTCATTGAGGAGCGCCTACGAGCAGTACTTC. It yields the protein CASSSLRSAYEQYF. Supplemented by reference TRBV11-2 and TRBJ2-7, the full variable domain reads EAGVAQSPRYKIIEKRQSVAFWCNPISGHATLYWYQQILGQGPKLLIQFQNNGVVDDSQLPKDRFSAERLKGVDSTLKIQPAKLEDSAVYLCASSSLRSAYEQYFGPGTRLTVT.

Many counts were recorded for this clonotype. The chain employs TRBV11-2 and TRBJ2-4; the D call may be TRBD1 or TRBD2 (7 bases each). The V and J ends lost 1 base and 0 bases respectively, with 13 bases between them. Germline loops: CDR1 SGHAT, CDR2 FQNNGV. There are 17 residues in the CDR3. CDR3 protein: CASSLGEGALAKNIQYF. DNA of the CDR3: TGTGCCAGCAGCTTAGGGGAGGGGGCCCTAGCCAAAAACATTCAGTACTTC.

This clonotype was seen repeatedly, ten times or more. This rearrangement joins TRBV28 to TRBJ1-5; tentative D call: TRBD1 (5 bases). This CDR3 comprises 17 residues. Germline-derived CDR1 and CDR2 are MDHEN and SYDVKM. V dropped 8 bases and J dropped 0 bases, with 20 bases sitting between them. For the CDR3, the DNA is TGTGCCAGCGCCAGGGCCTTTAAACAGTATAGCAATCAGCCCCAGCATTTT. Translating it yields CASARAFKQYSNQPQHF.

This clonotype was seen ten or more times. As DNA, the CDR3 is TGTGCCAGCCAATCAGGGGGCTTCACTGAAGCTTTCTTT. Protein: CASQSGGFTEAFF. The chain carries TRBV12-3 or TRBV12-4 and TRBJ1-1; 8 nucleotides align to TRBD1. The CDR3 covers 13 residues. After removal of 8 bases from V and 4 bases from J, the junction contained 6 bases not matched to a gene.

This clonotype was found many times. The chain joins TRBV7-2 to TRBJ2-4, with no clear D. Germline V gene sequence: CDR1 SGHTA, CDR2 FQGNSA. The V and J ends lost 5 bases and 1 base respectively, with 9 bases between them. CDR3 size: 14 residues. The CDR3 nucleotides are TGTGCCAGCAGCGCCGGATGGGCCAAAAACATTCAGTACTTC. Translation: CASSAGWAKNIQYF.

This clonotype was seen a handful of times. The V and J genes are TRBV2 and TRBJ2-5; D is perhaps TRBD1 or TRBD2 (7 bases each). Germline-derived CDR1 and CDR2 are SNHLY and FYNNEI. The CDR3 runs 13 residues. Trimming removed 6 bases at V and 7 bases at J, with 15 bases between. For the CDR3, the DNA is TGTGCCAGCAGCCCCAGGGGGGGGGGGACCCAGTACTTC. This gives the protein CASSPRGGGTQYF. Full variable domain (remainder filled in from reference TRBV2 and TRBJ2-5): EPEVTQTPSHQVTQMGQEVILRCVPISNHLYFYWYRQILGQKVEFLVSFYNNEISEKSEIFDDQFSVERPDGSNFTLKIRSTKLEDSAMYFCASSPRGGGTQYFGPGTRLLVL.

This clonotype showed up many times. The chain links TRBV18 to TRBJ2-5; 11 bases line up with TRBD2. V was pared by 0 bases and J by 4 bases, with 4 bases of the junction left unmatched. This CDR3 spans 16 amino acids. Germline V gives CDR1 KGHSH, CDR2 LQKENI. This chain's CDR3 is CASSPPSLAGAETQYF. The CDR3 DNA reads as TGTGCCAGCTCACCACCCTCACTAGCGGGAGCAGAGACCCAGTACTTC.

The chain employs TRBV2 and TRBJ1-5, with TRBD1 matching 8 bases. Germline assignment: CDR1 SNHLY and CDR2 FYNNEI. The CDR3 totals 17 residues. The V and J ends lost 2 bases and 3 bases, in that order; junction bases with no gene match: 9. The CDR3 loop reads CASSESFLDRDNQPQHF. CDR3 bases: TGTGCCAGCAGTGAATCTTTCCTGGACAGGGACAATCAGCCCCAGCATTTT.

This clonotype has at least ten counts. The chain employs TRBV6-1 and TRBJ1-5, with D perhaps matching TRBD1 (6 bases). The CDR3 is made up of 20 amino acids. Germline lookup yields CDR1 MNHNS and CDR2 SASEGT. V was clipped by 1 base and J by 3 bases, with 25 bases between them. The CDR3 sequence is CASSEGVKVGRGVNNQPQHF. CDR3 nucleotides: TGTGCCAGCAGTGAAGGGGTTAAGGTTGGCAGGGGAGTTAACAATCAGCCCCAGCATTTT.

In its sample, this clonotype was seen a few times. This sequence joins TRBV4-1 and TRBJ1-6, with 9 bases lining up with TRBD1. Per the germline V gene, CDR1 is MGHRA and CDR2 is YSYEKL. Germline trimming cut 1 base from V and 7 bases from J; bases unmatched to any gene: 2. CDR3 length equals 15 residues. CDR3 protein: CASSQAGTGNSPLHF. The CDR3 DNA reads as TGCGCCAGCAGCCAAGCCGGGACAGGGAATTCACCCCTCCACTTT.

This clonotype showed up many times. The chain's CDR3 is CASRGLAGATGELFF. The CDR3 DNA sequence: TGTGCCAGCAGGGGACTAGCGGGGGCCACCGGGGAGCTGTTTTTT. The chain is built from TRBV12-3 or TRBV12-4 and TRBJ2-2, with 14 bases aligning to TRBD2. The CDR3 runs to 15 residues. V shed 6 bases, J shed 4 bases, and the junction held 1 base outside the gene matches.

The chain combines TRBV6-1 with TRBJ2-7; no firm D call. The CDR3 runs 12 residues. Germline loops: CDR1 MNHNS, CDR2 SASEGT. As DNA, the CDR3 is TGTCACAAGGGTCCCCCTCTCTACGAGCAGTACTTC. Its protein product is CHKGPPLYEQYF.

This clonotype was seen many times. The V gene is TRBV7-8, the J gene TRBJ2-5; possible D gene TRBD2, 6 bases. V lost 4 bases and J lost 1, with 13 bases in between. This CDR3 has 15 residues. Germline assignment: CDR1 SGHVS and CDR2 FQNEAQ. The CDR3 DNA reads as TGTGCCAGCAGCTCAAGGCGGAGGGTCCAAGAGACCCAGTACTTC. Its protein is CASSSRRRVQETQYF.

In its sample, this clonotype was seen a few times. The rearrangement uses TRBV29-1 and TRBJ2-5; D gene unclear. Germline-derived CDR1 and CDR2 are SQVTM and ANQGSEA. V lost 4 bases, J lost 5 bases, and 11 bases lay in between. This CDR3 is 12 amino acids long. DNA of the CDR3: TGCAGCGTTGTCGGAACAGCGGAGACCCAGTACTTC. This translates into CSVVGTAETQYF. The full variable domain, rest sourced from reference TRBV29-1 and TRBJ2-5, is SAVISQKPSRDICQRGTSLTIQCQVDSQVTMMFWYRQQPGQSLTLIATANQGSEATYESGFVIDKFPISRPNLTFSTLTVSNMSPEDSSIYLCSVVGTAETQYFGPGTRLLVL.

CDR3 nucleotides: TGTGCCAGCAGTCCGACAGGGGTAGCTGAAGCTTTCTTT. It codes for CASSPTGVAEAFF. The V call is TRBV28, the J call TRBJ1-1; 8 bases align to TRBD1. Per germline, CDR1 MDHEN and CDR2 SYDVKM. J was trimmed by 6 bases and V by 5 bases; bases with no gene match: 5. The length of the CDR3 is 13 residues.